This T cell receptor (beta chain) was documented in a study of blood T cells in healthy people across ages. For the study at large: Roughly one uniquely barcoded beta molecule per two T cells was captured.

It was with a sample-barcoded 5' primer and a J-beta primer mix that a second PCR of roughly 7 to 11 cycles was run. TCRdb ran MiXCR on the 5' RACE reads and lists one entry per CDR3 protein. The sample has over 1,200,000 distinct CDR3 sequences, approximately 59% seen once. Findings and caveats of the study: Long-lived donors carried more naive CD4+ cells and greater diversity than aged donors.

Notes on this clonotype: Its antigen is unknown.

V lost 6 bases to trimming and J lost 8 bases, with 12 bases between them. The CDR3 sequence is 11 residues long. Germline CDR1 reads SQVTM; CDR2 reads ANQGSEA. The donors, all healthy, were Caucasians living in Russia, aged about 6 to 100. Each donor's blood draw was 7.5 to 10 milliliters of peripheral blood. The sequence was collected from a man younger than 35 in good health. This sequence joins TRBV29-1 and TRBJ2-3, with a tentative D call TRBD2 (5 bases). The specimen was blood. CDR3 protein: CSVELSGTQYF. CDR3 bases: TGCAGCGTCGAACTAAGCGGTACGCAGTATTTT.